This TCR beta chain was found in a study of T cell responses to AZD1222 COVID-19 vaccine. The CDR3 runs 13 residues. Germline-derived CDR1 and CDR2 are SGHTA and FQGNSA. V shed 4 bases and J shed 1 base, with 7 bases lying between them. Study results and caveats: Sampled repertoires all dated from after the peak T cell response. Close to half of spike-specific TCRs reportedly recognize unmutated variant regions. Receipt of two AZD1222 doses was followed by a rise in Spike-specific TCR breadth and depth. Seropositive at baseline were only a handful of AZD1222 recipients.

A note on this clone: Its antigen is unknown. Other nucleotide sequences from this sample produce the same CDR3.

The repertoire was sequenced with immunoSEQ multiplex PCR; TCRdb's copy has only in-frame clones and lacks some. Among roughly 120,000 clones listed, around 89% were seen once. The sample here was peripheral blood, taken on day 0 of AZD1222 vaccination. The chain employs TRBV7-2 and TRBJ1-1; TRBD1 might be the D (5 bases). This sequence originates from an adult in good health. Written as DNA, the CDR3 is TGTGCCAGCAGCTCGCAGGGGAACACTGAAGCTTTCTTT. This gives the protein CASSSQGNTEAFF. The variable domain in full, with the rest retrieved from reference TRBV7-2 and TRBJ1-1, is GAGVSQSPSNKVTEKGKDVELRCDPISGHTALYWYRQSLGQGLEFLIYFQGNSAPDKSGLPSDRFSAERTGGSVSTLTIQRTQQEDSAVYLCASSSQGNTEAFFGQGTRLTVV.